This section outlines one T cell receptor beta chain sequence together with its context. Its antigen is undetermined. The data stem from a study of T cells in Graves' hyperthyroidism and ophthalmopathy. The study, taken as a whole, reports: Ophthalmopathy onset followed model prediction by a median around 6.6 months.

The source material, RNA transcripts, was used to amplify TCR beta CDR3 regions. HTBI primers were used for first-round RT-PCR of the TCR CDR3. From the multiplex PCR reads, TCRdb called clonotypes with MiXCR, one entry per CDR3 protein. The table has approximately 400,000 distinct CDR3 sequences, roughly 20% seen once. Germline V gives CDR1 SEHNR, CDR2 FQNEAQ (reference sequence). The CDR3 runs to 17 residues. Trimming pared 3 bases from V and 7 bases from J, leaving 19 bases between. The clonotype comes from a man aged 18 to 30 with Graves' ophthalmopathy. The sample was blood. The chain has TRBV7-9 and TRBJ2-6; maybe TRBD2 (6 bases). This CDR3 is CASSFGGGWRVANVLTF. The CDR3 nucleotides are TGTGCCAGCAGCTTCGGCGGAGGGTGGAGGGTTGCCAACGTCCTGACTTTC.